This T cell receptor beta chain was profiled in a study of metastatic and nonmetastatic thyroid tumors (TCRdb year 2020). At the level of the whole study: Repertoires from peripheral blood and from tumor or nodule tissue samples of malignant and benign thyroid patients were compared. Study-level results and caveats: In both blood and tumor samples, TCR beta diversity was reported to be significantly higher in malignant tumors than in benign nodules.

The germline V gene provides CDR1 SGHRS and CDR2 YFSETQ. Germline trimming: 3 bases from V, 4 bases from J; junction bases outside gene matches: 5. Reading from cysteine to phenylalanine, the CDR3 counts 14 amino acids. CDR3 DNA only is kept here, 42 bases in frame from base 1. None of the patients had been given any treatment before thyroid surgery. Patient clinical samples collected from about 2011 to 2019 were retrospectively analysed using T-cell receptor beta sequencing. In regard to this clone: Its antigen remains undetermined. No much larger clonotype is one base removed from it; base qualities were not supplied.

The protocol used for the library was PCR. TCRdb names Illumina HiSeq 4000 as the instrument used. High-throughput sequencing was used to profile the CDR3 region of the TCR beta-chain in every patient. Per the authors' processing: A classifier to discriminate distant-metastatic papillary thyroid cancer patients was built from CDR3 differences across clinicopathological groups. The Shannon index was used to assess repertoire diversity, and the Morisita-Horn index was used to assess tumor-blood repertoire similarity. The public sequencing data were trimmed at Q25 with fastp and processed into clonotypes with MiXCR by TCRdb, which kept only in-frame beta chains. The V and J calls and clone size are TCRdb's, not the authors'. The sample contains about 33,000 clones, 15% to 20% of them found a single time. The ten largest clones add up to under 15% of the sample.

Material for sequencing was blood. The V gene is TRBV5-1 and the J gene is TRBJ2-7; the central 9 bases match TRBD1. The origin of this receptor is a male donor with papillary thyroid cancer or a benign thyroid nodule (not recorded which). Some clones in this sample may be carry-over from other donors' samples. The DNA sequence reads TGCGCCAGCAGCTCGGGACAGGGTATTTACGAGCAGTACTTC. This sequence encodes CASSSGQGIYEQYF.